This T cell receptor (beta chain) emerged from a study of cytomegalovirus exposure and HLA in healthy donors. Germline V gene data show CDR1 as SGDLS and CDR2 as YYNGEE. The trim removed 0 bases at V and 6 bases at J, leaving 4 bases unmatched. The CDR3 is made up of 15 amino acids. 13 Jbeta primers and 60 Vbeta primers were used for the PCR. This table comes from immunoSEQ multiplex PCR, and its TCRdb copy is limited to in-frame clones, with some not included. The sample lists more than 200,000 clones; 75% to 80% were seen once. Sequencing used PBMCs. The genes are TRBV9 and TRBJ2-1; TRBD1 matches at 9 bases. This receptor was obtained from a male donor in good health and CMV-seronegative. The CDR3 DNA follows: TGTGCCAGCAGCGTAGAACAGGGGGCCGTCAATGAGCAGTTCTTC. As protein: CASSVEQGAVNEQFF.